Listed below are T cell receptor beta chains from one sample, sequenced in a study of T cell clonotyping in hematopoietic cell transplantation. The assay was immunoSEQ multiplex PCR, and TCRdb's table has in-frame clones only and misses some. The repertoire holds 25,000 to 30,000 clones, with 82% as singletons. The material sequenced was peripheral blood mononuclear cells, taken before stem cell transplant. The source of these receptors is a man aged 35-49 years with acute myeloid leukemia. Some clones in this sample may be carry-over from other donors' samples. The CDR3 runs from the conserved cysteine through the conserved F or W. D genes are given only for firm matches. Rows give clone size only sometimes, using once, few, many, or a class for an expanded clone.

v_call	j_call	clone_size	d_call	cdr3_nt	cdr3_aa
TRBV6-1	TRBJ1-1	once	-	TGTGCCAGCAGCAGGACGGGGAACACTGAAGCTTTCTTT	CASSRTGNTEAFF
TRBV10-3	TRBJ2-7	-	-	TGTGCCATCAGTGAGTTTCCGGGGTACGAGCAGTACTTC	CAISEFPGYEQYF
TRBV10-3	TRBJ2-7	-	TRBD2	TGTGCCATCGGGACTAGCGGGGGGATGGCACACTACGAGCAGTACTTC	CAIGTSGGMAHYEQYF
TRBV5-6	TRBJ1-5	-	-	TGTGCCAGCAGCCTACGGACCCAGCCCCAGCATTTT	CASSLRTQPQHF
TRBV28	TRBJ1-5	-	-	TGTGCCAGCAGTGCCTGGGCAGGGGATAGCAATCAGCCCCAGCATTTT	CASSAWAGDSNQPQHF
TRBV13	TRBJ2-7	once	TRBD2	TGTGCCAGCAGCTTAATCAGCGGGGGCCACTACGAGCAGTACTTC	CASSLISGGHYEQYF
TRBV4-3	TRBJ2-7	-	TRBD1	TGCGCCAGCAGCCAGGACAGGGGGCTCGAGCAGTACTTC	CASSQDRGLEQYF
TRBV5-1	TRBJ2-6	-	-	TGCGCCAGCAGCTTCCACTCTGGGGCCAACGTCCTGACTTTC	CASSFHSGANVLTF
TRBV19	TRBJ1-2	-	-	TGTGCCAGTAGTACAGGAGTCCCTAACTATGGCTACACCTTC	CASSTGVPNYGYTF
TRBV6-5	TRBJ2-1	-	-	TGTGCCAGCAGTTACTTTGGACAGCTCGGGGTCGATGAGCAGTTCTTC	CASSYFGQLGVDEQFF
TRBV4-1	TRBJ1-2	-	-	TGCGCCAGCAGCCAAGACCGGAACCCCGGAGGCTACACCTTC	CASSQDRNPGGYTF
TRBV9	TRBJ1-2	few	TRBD1	TGTGCCAGCAGCGAGGAGAGGACAGGCTACTATGGCTACACCTTC	CASSEERTGYYGYTF
TRBV2	TRBJ2-1	-	-	TGTGCCAGCAGGGCAGGGGCTTTACCCTACAATGAGCAGTTCTTC	CASRAGALPYNEQFF
TRBV6-5	TRBJ1-2	once	TRBD1	TGTGCCAGCAGTTCCCAGGACAGGGGAGGCTACACCTTC	CASSSQDRGGYTF
TRBV4-1	TRBJ1-2	-	TRBD1	TGCGCCAGCAGCCAAGATAAAGGCCCAGGGGGCGAAAATGGCTACACCTTC	CASSQDKGPGGENGYTF
TRBV2	TRBJ1-4	once	-	TGTGCCAGCAGACTCGGACTCTCAACTAATGAAAAACTGTTTTTT	CASRLGLSTNEKLFF
TRBV19	TRBJ2-7	-	TRBD1	TGTGCCAGTAGTATGGTGTGGGACAGTCCTTACGAGCAGTACTTC	CASSMVWDSPYEQYF
TRBV27	TRBJ1-1	-	TRBD1	TGTGCCAGCTCTTGGGGGACAGCGAACACTGAAGCTTTCTTT	CASSWGTANTEAFF
TRBV7-8	TRBJ2-6	-	TRBD1	TGTGCCAGCAGCTCCACAGGGGGCCGGAGTGGTGGGGCCAACGTCCTGACTTTC	CASSSTGGRSGGANVLTF
TRBV6-6	TRBJ2-5	-	-	TGTGCCAGCAGTTACGGCACGCTACAAGAGACCCAGTACTTC	CASSYGTLQETQYF
TRBV5-4	TRBJ2-1	-	TRBD1	TGTGCCAGCAGTTTCGGACAGGCATTTAGGGTGAATGAGCAGTTCTTC	CASSFGQAFRVNEQFF
TRBV19	TRBJ1-2	-	-	TGTGCCAGTAGGCCGGGCCCCTATGGCTACACCTTC	CASRPGPYGYTF
TRBV28	TRBJ1-2	-	-	TGTGCCAGCAGACCCGGAGAGCCCAACTATGGCTACACCTTC	CASRPGEPNYGYTF
TRBV7-2	TRBJ1-1	-	-	TGTGCCAGCACCAAGGACAGCTTAAACACTGAAGCTTTCTTT	CASTKDSLNTEAFF
TRBV30	TRBJ1-5	once	-	TGTGCCTGGAGTGGTCAGATAGCTAGCAATCAGCCCCAGCATTTT	CAWSGQIASNQPQHF
TRBV5-4	TRBJ2-2	-	-	TGTGCCAGCAGCGTTCCGCGCGACGCGAACACCGGGGAGCTGTTTTTT	CASSVPRDANTGELFF
TRBV7-2	TRBJ2-5	-	TRBD2	TGTGCCAGCAGCTCCGAGCGGGGGGGTCAAGAGACCCAGTACTTC	CASSSERGGQETQYF
TRBV6-1	TRBJ2-1	-	TRBD2	TGTGCCAGCAGTGGGCCTAGCGGGATATCCTACAATGAGCAGTTCTTC	CASSGPSGISYNEQFF
TRBV11-2	TRBJ2-2	-	TRBD2	TGTGCCAGCAGCTCGGGACTAGCGGGAGTATCCACCGGGGAGCTGTTTTTT	CASSSGLAGVSTGELFF
TRBV6-5	TRBJ1-2	-	TRBD1	TGTGCCAGCAGTTATGGGGACAGAAGAATCTATGGCTACACCTTC	CASSYGDRRIYGYTF
TRBV29-1	TRBJ1-4	-	-	TGCAGCGTCGGCCGGGACGGCACTAATGAAAAACTGTTTTTT	CSVGRDGTNEKLFF
TRBV28	TRBJ2-7	-	TRBD1	TGTGCCGCTTCCGGGACAGACCCTTACGAGCAGTACTTC	CAASGTDPYEQYF
TRBV29-1	TRBJ2-7	-	-	TGCAGCGTTGAAGGGGGTTCCGACTTAACCTACGAGCAGTACTTC	CSVEGGSDLTYEQYF
TRBV11-2	TRBJ1-2	-	-	TGTGCCAGCAGCTTAGTTGGGGACGGCTACACCTTC	CASSLVGDGYTF
TRBV5-6	TRBJ2-7	-	TRBD2	TGTGCCAGCAGCTTGAGACTAGCGGGGAGTCCCTACGAGCAGTACTTC	CASSLRLAGSPYEQYF
TRBV5-6	TRBJ2-7	-	TRBD1	TGTGCCAGCAGTTTAACCGGGACAGGCCCCTACGAGCAGTACTTC	CASSLTGTGPYEQYF
TRBV28	TRBJ1-2	few	-	TGTGCCAGCAGTTTTAACGCGGGGCACCATGGCTACACCTTC	CASSFNAGHHGYTF
TRBV6-5	TRBJ1-1	-	-	TGTGCCAGCAGTTACTCACTTTACAGGGCGAACACTGAAGCTTTCTTT	CASSYSLYRANTEAFF
TRBV11-2	TRBJ2-5	-	-	TGTGCCAGCAGCTTAGAATTTACTGGGTTAGAGACCCAGTACTTC	CASSLEFTGLETQYF
TRBV10-3	TRBJ1-2	-	-	TGTGCCATCAGTGAGTCCAGGGCATCTAACTATGGCTACACCTTC	CAISESRASNYGYTF
TRBV5-1	TRBJ2-5	-	-	TGCGCCAGCAGCTTGTTGGTAGCTCTACAAGAGACCCAGTACTTC	CASSLLVALQETQYF
TRBV15	TRBJ2-1	-	-	TGTGCCACCAGCCGAGGGTCCGCGGCCAATGAGCAGTTCTTC	CATSRGSAANEQFF
TRBV5-4	TRBJ2-7	-	-	TGTGCCAGCAGCATGAATGTGCAGTCGGGAGAGCAGTACTTC	CASSMNVQSGEQYF
TRBV11-2	TRBJ1-5	-	-	TGTGCCAGCAGCTTAGTCGGGGGCGGCAATCAGCCCCAGCATTTT	CASSLVGGGNQPQHF
TRBV5-1	TRBJ1-4	-	-	TGCGCCAGCAGCCCCGGGGGAGGTGAAAAACTGTTTTTT	CASSPGGGEKLFF